This entry lists 28 T cell receptor beta chains sequenced from one sample in a study of T-cell reconstitution after alpha-beta-depleted transplantation in children. The library targeted TCRbeta and was prepared with unique molecular identifiers. TCRdb ran MiXCR on the PCR reads and lists one entry per CDR3 protein. Here the sample spans 800,000 to 1,000,000 distinct CDR3 sequences, under 30% being singletons. This sample comprised PBMCs, mostly from graft donor cells, obtained 360 days after TCRalphabeta/CD19-depleted stem cell transplant. The receptors derive from a boy in the first two years of life who had a stem cell transplant for SCID, so the T cells may come from the graft donor.

The chain recombines TRBV5-1 with TRBJ2-1; the D gene is possibly TRBD2 (5 bases). From germline, CDR1 is SGHRS and CDR2 YFSETQ. Trimming shortened V by 6 bases and J by 6 bases, and 22 bases separated the two germline ends. CDR3 length: 16 amino acids. CDR3 sequence: CASTPKEGLVINEQFF. DNA of the CDR3: TGCGCCAGCACTCCCAAAGAGGGCCTTGTTATCAATGAGCAGTTCTTC.

The rearrangement joins TRBV15 to TRBJ2-6, with D hard to call. Per germline, CDR1 LNHNV and CDR2 YYDKDF (reference sequence). Between the trimmed V and J ends, which lost 0 bases and 2 bases, there was a span of 8 bases. The CDR3 is 16 residues long. The CDR3: CATSRDKAAGANVLTF. The CDR3 DNA sequence: TGTGCCACCAGCAGAGATAAGGCAGCTGGGGCCAACGTCCTGACTTTC.

The rearrangement uses TRBV6-5 and TRBJ1-1, with D unclear. The V gene's germline CDR1 is MNHEY and CDR2 SVGAGI. CDR3 size: 11 residues. Deletions cut 8 bases from V and 0 bases from J, with 4 bases between. Here the CDR3 reads CASWLNTEAFF. Here the CDR3 DNA reads TGTGCCAGCTGGCTGAACACTGAAGCTTTCTTT.

This clonotype was found once. The chain has TRBV28 and TRBJ2-5; perhaps TRBD2 as D (5 bases). Trimming cost V 3 bases and J 3 bases, with 17 bases left between them. The CDR3 is 16 residues long. From germline, CDR1 is MDHEN and CDR2 SYDVKM. The DNA for the CDR3 is TGTGCCAGCAGTTTTTCGGGGTGGGCCTCAAAAGAGACCCAGTACTTC. Translated, it gives CASSFSGWASKETQYF. Drawing the rest from reference TRBV28 and TRBJ2-5, the complete variable domain is DVKVTQSSRYLVKRTGEKVFLECVQDMDHENMFWYRQDPGLGLRLIYFSYDVKMKEKGDIPEGYSVSREKKERFSLILESASTNQTSMYLCASSFSGWASKETQYFGPGTRLLVL.

The rearrangement links TRBV20-1 to TRBJ2-3; D perhaps matches TRBD2 (6 bases). V was trimmed by 0 bases and J by 0 bases, leaving 16 bases between them. Germline CDR1 and CDR2: DFQATT and SNEGSKA (reference sequence). The CDR3 is 17 residues long. The CDR3, as DNA: TGCAGTGCTAGAGATTCCCTCTGGGGGACTAGCACAGATACGCAGTATTTT. As protein: CSARDSLWGTSTDTQYF.

V usage is TRBV29-1 and J usage is TRBJ1-1; D not resolved. Germline-derived CDR1 and CDR2 are SQVTM and ANQGSEA. Trimming pared 5 bases from V and 0 bases from J, leaving 16 bases between. This CDR3 spans 15 amino acids. The CDR3 sequence: CSVPRGAALNTEAFF. DNA for the CDR3: TGCAGCGTTCCCCGGGGAGCGGCCTTGAACACTGAAGCTTTCTTT.

Worth noting for this clonotype: One end of the junction is discordant with germline, which a read error may explain. The V gene is TRBV5-1, the J gene TRBJ2-5; weak D call: TRBD2 (7 bases). From germline, CDR1 is SGHRS and CDR2 YFSETQ. The CDR3 contains 17 residues. The CDR3 is CAISLPRGGGGQETQYF. In nucleotides, the CDR3 is TGCGCCATCAGCTTGCCCCGTGGGGGCGGGGGACAAGAGACCCAGTACTTC.

A few counts support this clonotype. V usage is TRBV14 and J usage is TRBJ1-2; D remains unclear. The V end lost 1 base, the J end lost 7 bases, and 13 bases lay between the germline ends. There are 14 residues in the CDR3. The germline CDR1 and CDR2 sequences are SGHDN and FVKESK. The CDR3 DNA is TGTGCCAGCAGCCAAGGGTTCAGGCCGGGTGGCTACACCTTC. Amino acid sequence: CASSQGFRPGGYTF.

The chain recombines TRBV29-1 with TRBJ1-1; D possibly corresponds to TRBD1 (5 bases). The germline gives CDR1 SQVTM, CDR2 ANQGSEA. This CDR3 spans 12 amino acids. For the CDR3, the DNA is TGCCGGGTGTCACAGGTCCCTACTGAAGCTTTCTTT. It encodes CRVSQVPTEAFF.

The chain links TRBV6-1 to TRBJ2-5; 10 bases match TRBD1. The CDR3 spans 15 residues. V lost 6 bases to trimming and J lost 4 bases; unmatched junction nucleotides: 8. CDR1 is MNHNS and CDR2 is SASEGT in the germline V gene. The chain's CDR3 is CASSRRTGGGETQYF. The CDR3 coding sequence is TGTGCCAGCAGCCGGCGGACAGGGGGAGGAGAGACCCAGTACTTC.

A few counts support this clonotype. V usage is TRBV12-3 or TRBV12-4 and J usage is TRBJ1-4, with TRBD1 matching 7 bases. The ends lost 4 bases at V and 9 bases at J; junction bases unmatched: 8. CDR3 length: 14 amino acids. The DNA of the CDR3 is TGTGCCAGCAGTTCCAGGGGGGACAGCAAAAAACTGTTTTTT. Protein sequence: CASSSRGDSKKLFF.

V is TRBV5-1 and J is TRBJ2-7; D is unresolved. V lost 2 bases, J lost 6 bases, and 15 bases lay in between. Germline values: CDR1 SGHRS, CDR2 YFSETQ. This CDR3 spans 14 amino acids. CDR3 in DNA: TGCGCCAGCAGCTTTCGCCGAGGTGCTGGCGAGCAGTACTTC. Its protein is CASSFRRGAGEQYF.

This clonotype was counted between two and nine times. The gene calls are TRBV5-1 and TRBJ2-1; D not certain. Deletions cut 2 bases from V and 3 bases from J, with 6 bases between. The CDR3 spans 13 residues. Germline CDR1 and CDR2: SGHRS and YFSETQ. The chain's CDR3 is CASSFGFYNEQFF. The CDR3 DNA sequence: TGCGCCAGCAGCTTCGGGTTCTACAATGAGCAGTTCTTC.

The table lists this clonotype with a few counts. The chain carries TRBV5-1 and TRBJ1-1; TRBD1 agrees at 7 bases. With 7 bases clipped from V and 1 base from J, the junction kept 4 bases outside the gene matches. The germline V gene has CDR1 SGHRS and CDR2 YFSETQ. The CDR3 sequence is 13 residues long. CDR3 loop: CASAGQQNTEAFF. In nucleotides, the CDR3 is TGCGCCAGCGCGGGACAGCAGAACACTGAAGCTTTCTTT.

A few counts support this clonotype. The genes are TRBV12-3 or TRBV12-4 and TRBJ1-3; D is perhaps TRBD1 (6 bases). The CDR3 sequence is 19 residues long. V was clipped by 6 bases and J by 2 bases, with 26 bases between them. Written as DNA, the CDR3 is TGTGCCAGCAGGCGCAGGGGCCCCCCCATTGGGGACCCTGGAAACACCATATATTTT. Translated, it gives CASRRRGPPIGDPGNTIYF.

This clonotype has a single count. As DNA, the CDR3 is TGTGCCAGCAGCCCGGGACATCCTCCCTACGAGCAGTACTTC. Translating it yields CASSPGHPPYEQYF. V gene TRBV7-9 combines with J gene TRBJ2-7, with D perhaps TRBD1 (6 bases). The CDR3 has 14 amino acids. Trimming shortened V by 5 bases and J by 2 bases, and 13 bases separated the two germline ends. Germline CDR1 SEHNR, CDR2 FQNEAQ (reference sequence). The full variable domain, in which reference TRBV7-9 and TRBJ2-7 provide the parts outside the CDR3, is DTGVSQNPRHKITKRGQNVTFRCDPISEHNRLYWYRQTLGQGPEFLTYFQNEAQLEKSRLLSDRFSAERPKGSFSTLEIQRTEQGDSAMYLCASSPGHPPYEQYFGPGTRLTVT.

This clonotype occurred many times. The genes are TRBV2 and TRBJ2-4; D possibly corresponds to TRBD1 (6 bases). The CDR3 contains 14 residues. Trimming removed 5 bases from V and 1 base from J, with 9 bases in between. Germline-derived CDR1 and CDR2 are SNHLY and FYNNEI. This CDR3 is CASSWTVAKNIQYF. The DNA of the CDR3 is TGTGCCAGCAGTTGGACAGTTGCCAAAAACATTCAGTACTTC.

V is TRBV6-1 and J is TRBJ2-7, with TRBD1 matching 7 bases. Germline V gene sequence: CDR1 MNHNS, CDR2 SASEGT. The CDR3 is 14 amino acids. V gave up 6 bases and J gave up 0 bases; unmatched junction bases: 5. DNA for the CDR3: TGTGCCAGCAGCCAGACAGGGCCCTCCTACGAGCAGTACTTC. Its protein is CASSQTGPSYEQYF.

This clonotype was seen more than once but under ten times. The chain is built from TRBV7-9 and TRBJ2-3; no clear D. Per the germline V gene, CDR1 is SEHNR and CDR2 is FQNEAQ (reference sequence). Trimming removed 2 bases from V and 1 base from J, with 7 bases in between. There are 14 residues in the CDR3. This CDR3 is CASSLPRGTDTQYF. The CDR3 DNA follows: TGTGCCAGCAGCTTACCTAGGGGCACAGATACGCAGTATTTT.

This clonotype has just a few counts. The gene calls are TRBV20-1 and TRBJ2-7; 7 positions agree with TRBD2. The CDR3 consists of 12 residues. V lost 6 bases and J lost 9; bases outside the gene matches: 11. In germline, CDR1 is DFQATT, CDR2 SNEGSKA (reference sequence). The CDR3 spells CSAPGGGEVQYF. CDR3 sequence (DNA): TGCAGTGCCCCGGGGGGAGGGGAAGTGCAGTACTTC.

In this sample, this clonotype turned up a few times. V and J are TRBV29-1 and TRBJ2-5, with unresolved D. The germline CDR1 and CDR2 sequences are SQVTM and ANQGSEA. Trimming took off 8 bases at V and 4 bases at J, with 14 bases between the two ends. CDR3 length: 12 amino acids. CDR3 protein: CSTKRVGETQYF. The CDR3, as DNA: TGCAGCACCAAACGGGTGGGAGAGACCCAGTACTTC.

The rearrangement uses TRBV20-1 and TRBJ2-2; D call uncertain. V was shortened by 2 bases and J by 0 bases, with 7 bases between the two germline ends. Per germline, CDR1 DFQATT and CDR2 SNEGSKA (reference sequence). The CDR3 runs 14 residues. The CDR3 here is CSARTYANTGELFF. Here the CDR3 DNA reads TGCAGTGCTAGAACATACGCGAACACCGGGGAGCTGTTTTTT.

This clonotype was found a few times. This may come from a read error, since a much larger clone is one base off. CDR3 bases: TGCGCCAGCAGCTGGGACAGATTCTACAATGAGCAGTTCTTC. Amino acid sequence: CASSWDRFYNEQFF. The chain uses TRBV5-1 and TRBJ2-1; 7 nucleotides match TRBD1. The ends lost 3 bases at V and 3 bases at J; junction bases unmatched: 3. Per the germline V gene, CDR1 is SGHRS and CDR2 is YFSETQ. The CDR3 runs to 14 residues.

The genes are TRBV4-2 and TRBJ2-4, with D possibly being TRBD1 (7 bases). The germline V and J ends were trimmed by 4 bases and 0 bases, with 16 bases remaining between them. The CDR3 is 17 amino acids. Germline CDR1 LGHNA, CDR2 YNFKEQ. The CDR3 here is CASSPEGTALAKNIQYF. The CDR3 coding sequence is TGTGCCAGCAGCCCGGAGGGGACAGCGCTAGCCAAAAACATTCAGTACTTC.

V is TRBV2 and J is TRBJ2-7; possible D gene TRBD1, 5 bases. The CDR3 runs to 13 residues. Between the trimmed V and J ends, which lost 6 bases and 2 bases, there was a span of 11 bases. Looked up from germline, CDR1 is SNHLY and CDR2 is FYNNEI. The CDR3 nucleotides are TGTGCCAGCAGCTCCCAACAGGCCTACGAGCAGTACTTC. Translating it yields CASSSQQAYEQYF.

V is TRBV6-1 and J is TRBJ2-1; D is uncertain. From germline, CDR1 is MNHNS and CDR2 SASEGT. V was pared by 10 bases and J by 3 bases, with 19 bases between. The CDR3 consists of 15 residues. The CDR3 sequence: CATRGRMVYYNEQFF. The CDR3 DNA reads as TGTGCCACCAGAGGACGGATGGTATACTACAATGAGCAGTTCTTC.

The chain has TRBV9 and TRBJ1-5; TRBD1 agrees at 8 bases. There are 16 residues in the CDR3. The germline CDR1 and CDR2 sequences are SGDLS and YYNGEE. V shed 3 bases and J 6 bases; nucleotides not matched to a gene: 11. The CDR3 loop reads CASSARTGRVGQPQHF. Written as DNA, the CDR3 is TGTGCCAGCAGCGCTCGGACAGGGCGGGTGGGTCAGCCCCAGCATTTT.

The gene calls are TRBV20-1 and TRBJ2-5, with 15 bases fitting TRBD2. The V gene's germline CDR1 is DFQATT and CDR2 SNEGSKA (reference sequence). This CDR3 comprises 17 residues. The V and J ends lost 7 bases and 1 base, in that order; junction bases with no gene match: 10. Here the CDR3 DNA reads TGCAGTGTTCCGGGACTAGCGGGGGGCAGACCCCAAGAGACCCAGTACTTC. Translation gives CSVPGLAGGRPQETQYF.